Each of the 9 T cell receptor beta chains below was sequenced from the same sample in a study of T cell responses to AZD1222 COVID-19 vaccine. Produced via immunoSEQ multiplex PCR; TCRdb's table is partial and in-frame only. Of approximately 140,000 clones in the sample, 85% to 95% were seen once. This specimen consisted of peripheral blood, obtained on day 0 of MenACWY control vaccination. All receptors come from an adult in good health.

The chain joins TRBV10-1 to TRBJ1-5; 7 bases agree with TRBD1. The trim removed 6 bases at V and 0 bases at J, leaving 17 bases unmatched. The CDR3 consists of 19 residues. Germline CDR1 WNHNN, CDR2 SYGVQD (reference sequence). CDR3 sequence reads: CASRRTTGIFPLSNQPQHF. The CDR3 DNA reads TGCGCCAGCAGAAGGACGACAGGGATCTTTCCTCTTAGCAATCAGCCCCAGCATTTT.

The chain joins TRBV6-4 to TRBJ1-4; D might be TRBD1 (5 bases). The CDR3 consists of 15 residues. Germline values: CDR1 MRHNA, CDR2 SNTAGT. V dropped 2 bases and J dropped 7 bases, with 14 bases sitting between them. The CDR3 DNA is TGTGCCAGCAGTGACCTGGGACGCGGGAGTGAAAAACTGTTTTTT. Its translation: CASSDLGRGSEKLFF.

This chain joins TRBV25-1 and TRBJ1-1; weak D call: TRBD1 (6 bases). V shed 3 bases and J shed 2 bases, with 10 bases lying between them. This CDR3 contains 14 residues. Per the germline V gene, CDR1 is MGHDK and CDR2 is SYGVNS. This CDR3 is CASSEMTGNTEAFF. CDR3 DNA: TGTGCCAGCAGTGAGATGACAGGAAACACTGAAGCTTTCTTT.

The chain uses TRBV19 and TRBJ2-2; 8 bases match TRBD1. With 0 bases clipped from V and 4 bases from J, the junction kept 7 bases outside the gene matches. This CDR3 is built from 17 residues. Germline CDR1 and CDR2: LNHDA and SQIVND (reference sequence). The CDR3 spells CASSIDQAGGGTGELFF. The CDR3 DNA sequence: TGTGCCAGTAGTATAGATCAGGCAGGGGGCGGCACCGGGGAGCTGTTTTTT.

This clone was detected only once. The chain combines TRBV3-1 (or the pseudogene TRBV3-2) with TRBJ1-1; TRBD1 might be the D (6 bases). This CDR3 has 14 amino acids. Germline V lookup: CDR1 LGHDT, CDR2 YNNKEL (reference sequence). The V and J ends lost 1 base and 8 bases respectively, with 14 bases between them. The CDR3 loop is CASSQGGVGQEAFF. For the CDR3, the DNA is TGTGCCAGCAGCCAAGGCGGAGTAGGACAGGAAGCTTTCTTT.

The chain joins TRBV19 to TRBJ2-5, with 8 bases matching TRBD2. The CDR3 totals 18 residues. Per the germline V gene, CDR1 is LNHDA and CDR2 is SQIVND (reference sequence). The V segment lost 3 bases and the J segment 5 bases; nucleotides outside the gene matches: 17. CDR3 in amino acids: CASSMSGDGRAVGETQYF. CDR3 bases: TGTGCCAGTAGTATGAGTGGAGACGGGAGGGCCGTCGGTGAGACCCAGTACTTC.

The genes are TRBV19 and TRBJ1-5, with D tentatively TRBD1 (6 bases). The germline V gene has CDR1 LNHDA and CDR2 SQIVND (reference sequence). The CDR3 spans 15 residues. V dropped 5 bases and J dropped 0 bases, with 11 bases sitting between them. CDR3 amino acids: CASSLGTNSNQPQHF. CDR3 DNA sequence: TGTGCCAGTAGTTTGGGGACAAATAGCAATCAGCCCCAGCATTTT. Drawing the rest from reference TRBV19 and TRBJ1-5, the complete variable domain is DGGITQSPKYLFRKEGQNVTLSCEQNLNHDAMYWYRQDPGQGLRLIYYSQIVNDFQKGDIAEGYSVSREKKESFPLTVTSAQKNPTAFYLCASSLGTNSNQPQHFGDGTRLSIL.

The V call is TRBV6-2 or TRBV6-3, the J call TRBJ2-7; D is possibly TRBD1 (5 bases). Germline-derived CDR1 and CDR2 are MNHEY and SVGEGT. V lost 3 bases to trimming and J lost 5 bases, with 14 bases between them. The CDR3 covers 14 residues. The CDR3 DNA is TGTGCCAGCAGTTATCCCGCAGGGCGCCACGAGCAGTACTTC. This codes for CASSYPAGRHEQYF.

This rearrangement joins TRBV7-6 to TRBJ2-7; the match to TRBD2 covers 11 bases. With 5 bases clipped from V and 3 bases from J, the junction kept 12 bases outside the gene matches. The CDR3 totals 17 residues. Germline-derived CDR1 and CDR2 are SGHVS and FNYEAQ. The CDR3 bases are TGTGCCAGCAGCCACCAACAGGGACTAGCGGAGAGCTACGAGCAGTACTTC. This encodes CASSHQQGLAESYEQYF.